The 21 T cell receptor beta chains reported below all come from one sample, sequenced in a study of cytomegalovirus exposure and HLA in healthy donors. The PCR made use of 60 Vbeta and 13 Jbeta primers. Produced via immunoSEQ multiplex PCR; TCRdb's table is partial and in-frame only. Of fewer than 250,000 clones listed, over 80% were seen once; the top ten hold nearly 6%. Sequencing was performed on PBMCs. Receptors were obtained from a man aged 40-55 years in good health and CMV-seropositive.

The V and J genes are TRBV27 and TRBJ2-1; D is undetermined. The CDR3 is made up of 16 amino acids. Germline loops: CDR1 MNHEY, CDR2 SMNVEV (reference sequence). Deletions cut 3 bases from V and 0 bases from J, with 12 bases between. The CDR3 nucleotides read TGTGCCAGCAGTTTTATTCCCGCGGCCTCCTACAATGAGCAGTTCTTC. It yields the protein CASSFIPAASYNEQFF.

The chain has TRBV5-1 and TRBJ2-1; D is ambiguous. CDR1 is SGHRS and CDR2 is YFSETQ in the germline V gene. V lost 4 bases and J 0 bases, leaving 14 bases between the germline ends. The length of the CDR3 is 16 residues. As DNA, the CDR3 is TGCGCCAGCAGCCTGGACGCCTCGCGCTCCTACAATGAGCAGTTCTTC. Translation: CASSLDASRSYNEQFF.

This chain uses TRBV5-4 with TRBJ1-2, with TRBD1 matching 7 bases. Germline V gene data show CDR1 as SGHNT and CDR2 as YYREEE (reference sequence). The CDR3 totals 12 residues. V was clipped by 4 bases and J by 6 bases; unmatched bases: 3. The CDR3 DNA reads TGTGCCAGCAGCACCAGGGGGAATGGCTACACCTTC. Protein sequence: CASSTRGNGYTF.

The chain recombines TRBV28 with TRBJ2-7; TRBD2 agrees at 8 bases. The germline gives CDR1 MDHEN, CDR2 SYDVKM. V was pared by 4 bases and J by 2 bases, with 7 bases of the junction left unmatched. The CDR3 is 15 amino acids. Here the CDR3 reads CASSYSGIRPYEQYF. Written as DNA, the CDR3 is TGTGCCAGCAGTTATAGCGGGATACGACCCTACGAGCAGTACTTC.

The genes are TRBV27 and TRBJ1-2, with TRBD1 matching 10 bases. The CDR3 consists of 15 residues. Unmatched junction bases numbered 4, after V lost 1 base and J lost 5 bases. The germline V gene encodes CDR1 MNHEY and CDR2 SMNVEV (reference sequence). Here the CDR3 DNA reads TGTGCCAGCAGTTTATTTGACAGGGGGCGGTATGGCTACACCTTC. The encoded protein is CASSLFDRGRYGYTF.

V is TRBV5-1 and J is TRBJ1-4, with D perhaps TRBD1 (6 bases). CDR3 length: 15 residues. The germline CDR1 and CDR2 sequences are SGHRS and YFSETQ. The V gene lost 1 base and the J gene lost 8 bases, with 15 bases spanning the gap. CDR3 sequence: CASSLRGQALEKLFF. The CDR3 bases are TGCGCCAGCAGCTTGCGGGGACAAGCGTTGGAAAAACTGTTTTTT.

The V and J genes are TRBV5-4 and TRBJ2-7, with 8 bases identical to TRBD2. J lost 7 bases, V lost 4 bases, and 7 bases had no gene match. The CDR3 contains 13 residues. CDR1 and CDR2 from the germline V gene are SGHNT and YYREEE (reference sequence). Written as DNA, the CDR3 is TGTGCCAGCAGCCCCCTGCCTAGCGGGGAGCAGTACTTC. Its protein product is CASSPLPSGEQYF.

This clone showed up just a few times. V is TRBV7-8 and J is TRBJ2-5; 10 nucleotides line up with TRBD1. The V gene's germline CDR1 is SGHVS and CDR2 FQNEAQ. With 4 bases clipped from V and 2 bases from J, the junction kept 10 bases outside the gene matches. This CDR3 is built from 17 residues. The CDR3 DNA reads as TGTGCCAGCAGCTCTAAGACGACAGGGGGCTGGCAAGAGACCCAGTACTTC. It is translated as CASSSKTTGGWQETQYF. Using reference TRBV7-8 and TRBJ2-5 for the parts outside the CDR3, the full variable domain is GAGVSQSPRYKVAKRGQDVALRCDPISGHVSLFWYQQALGQGPEFLTYFQNEAQLDKSGLPSDRFFAERPEGSVSTLKIQRTQQEDSAVYLCASSSKTTGGWQETQYFGPGTRLLVL.

This clone appeared a few times. The CDR3 here is CASSLGGGSSGANVLTF. For the CDR3, the DNA is TGTGCCAGCAGCTTAGGCGGAGGGAGCTCTGGGGCCAACGTCCTGACTTTC. The chain combines TRBV7-9 with TRBJ2-6; D might be TRBD2 (6 bases). With 1 base removed from V and 0 bases from J, the gap between germline ends came to 10 bases. The CDR3 consists of 17 residues. Germline V gives CDR1 SEHNR, CDR2 FQNEAQ (reference sequence).

The chain combines TRBV7-2 with TRBJ2-1, with D unclear. Germline-derived CDR1 and CDR2 are SGHTA and FQGNSA. V was trimmed by 2 bases and J by 4 bases, leaving 6 bases between them. The CDR3 is made up of 13 amino acids. The CDR3 bases are TGTGCCAGCAGCTTACCCTTTTACAATGAGCAGTTCTTC. Its translation: CASSLPFYNEQFF.

The V call is TRBV6-5, the J call TRBJ2-7; D remains ambiguous. Trimming pared 7 bases from V and 3 bases from J, leaving 16 bases between. The V gene's germline CDR1 is MNHEY and CDR2 SVGAGI. This CDR3 spans 14 amino acids. CDR3 bases: TGTGCCAGCATTCCCCAGGCAGGCAGCTACGAGCAGTACTTC. Residues: CASIPQAGSYEQYF.

The chain links TRBV7-3 to TRBJ1-1; TRBD1 agrees at 8 bases. This CDR3 contains 16 residues. Trimming at V came to 5 bases and at J to 0 bases, leaving 8 bases not matched to a gene. Germline-derived CDR1 and CDR2 are SGHTA and FQGTGA. The CDR3, as DNA: TGTGCCAGCAGCCCCCAGGGGGCAACACTGAACACTGAAGCTTTCTTT. Protein sequence: CASSPQGATLNTEAFF.

The chain combines TRBV18 with TRBJ2-7, with no clear D. Germline CDR1 is KGHSH and CDR2 is LQKENI. Trimming cost V 6 bases and J 3 bases, with 9 bases left between them. CDR3 length: 12 residues. CDR3 nucleotides: TGTGCCAGCTCCCCCGAGCACTACGAGCAGTACTTC. Translation: CASSPEHYEQYF.

The V gene is TRBV12-5, the J gene TRBJ2-2, with D tentatively TRBD2 (5 bases). From germline, CDR1 is LGHNT and CDR2 FRNRAP. Deletions cut 6 bases from V and 5 bases from J, with 19 bases between. This CDR3 comprises 16 residues. The CDR3 protein is CASGPSGSLVTGELFF. The DNA for the CDR3 is TGTGCTAGTGGCCCCTCGGGGAGCTTAGTTACCGGGGAGCTGTTTTTT. Combining the CDR3 with reference TRBV12-5 and TRBJ2-2 gives the whole variable domain DARVTQTPRHKVTEMGQEVTMRCQPILGHNTVFWYRQTMMQGLELLAYFRNRAPLDDSGMPKDRFSAEMPDATLATLKIQPSEPRDSAVYFCASGPSGSLVTGELFFGEGSRLTVL.

V usage is TRBV7-8 and J usage is TRBJ2-7; 9 bases match TRBD1. Per the germline V gene, CDR1 is SGHVS and CDR2 is FQNEAQ. There are 15 residues in the CDR3. J was trimmed by 5 bases and V by 4 bases; bases with no gene match: 9. The CDR3 spells CASSSPGQGQHEQYF. In DNA form, the CDR3 reads TGTGCCAGCAGCTCACCGGGACAGGGTCAGCACGAGCAGTACTTC.

Points on this clone: The sample holds other DNA sequences that translate to the same CDR3. V is TRBV6-5 and J is TRBJ2-7, with 9 bases matching TRBD1. CDR1 and CDR2 from the germline V gene are MNHEY and SVGAGI. The V and J ends lost 6 bases and 3 bases, in that order; junction bases with no gene match: 0. The CDR3 has 12 amino acids. The CDR3 coding sequence is TGTGCCAGCAGGGACAGGGGCTACGAGCAGTACTTC. Its protein is CASRDRGYEQYF.

The table lists this clone with a count of one. The CDR3 here is CASSTAPGTGGRYTF. In DNA form, the CDR3 reads TGTGCCAGCAGCACCGCCCCCGGGACAGGGGGTCGCTACACCTTC. This chain uses TRBV11-2 with TRBJ1-2; TRBD1 matches at 11 bases. Unmatched junction bases numbered 11, after V lost 5 bases and J lost 9 bases. This CDR3 comprises 15 residues. Germline CDR1 and CDR2: SGHAT and FQNNGV.

In this sample, this clone turned up once. The rearrangement links TRBV4-1 to TRBJ2-6; the D gene is possibly TRBD2 (6 bases). CDR3 length equals 18 residues. V was shortened by 1 base and J by 4 bases, with 17 bases between the two germline ends. CDR1 is MGHRA, CDR2 YSYEKL, per germline. The CDR3 nucleotides read TGCGCCAGCAGCCAAGGCCTGCGGGGACCGCGGGGGGCCAACGTCCTGACTTTC. Amino acids: CASSQGLRGPRGANVLTF.

The V and J genes are TRBV19 and TRBJ1-1, with D tentatively TRBD1 (5 bases). CDR1 LNHDA and CDR2 SQIVND come from the germline V gene (reference sequence). Deletions cut 7 bases from V and 0 bases from J, with 6 bases between. The CDR3 totals 12 residues. CDR3 DNA sequence: TGTGCCAGTACACAGGTGAACACTGAAGCTTTCTTT. It specifies CASTQVNTEAFF.

The CDR3 DNA reads as TGTGCCAGCAGTCGCAGGGACTACGAGCAGTACGTC. This codes for CASSRRDYEQYV. The V gene is TRBV2, the J gene TRBJ2-7; a weak D match, TRBD1 (5 bases). The CDR3 runs to 12 residues. Trimming stripped 5 bases from V and 3 bases from J, with 8 bases between. Per germline, CDR1 SNHLY and CDR2 FYNNEI.

The chain is built from TRBV7-9 and TRBJ1-2; D not certain. V was cut by 11 bases and J by 5 bases, with 12 bases left in between. The V gene's germline CDR1 is SEHNR and CDR2 FQNEAQ (reference sequence). This CDR3 contains 11 residues. CDR3: CAWAHAYGYTF. The CDR3 DNA is TGTGCCTGGGCCCACGCGTATGGCTACACCTTC.